Below, one T cell receptor (beta chain) is given with its context. Its matching antigen is unknown. The CDR3 totals 20 residues. Germline V gives CDR1 MGHRA, CDR2 YSYEKL. These data originate in a study of graft-versus-host responses after intestinal transplantation. Data came from immunoSEQ multiplex PCR; TCRdb stores just in-frame clones and leaves some out. The sample carries under 65,000 clones, 90% to 95% recorded once. Source: unstimulated CD4+ T cells sorted from spleen or lymph node cells, taken before transplant. The chain employs TRBV4-1 and TRBJ2-5; TRBD2 agrees at 11 bases. The end of the DNA aligns better with TRBJ2-7, so the J call may be wrong. This TCR was recovered from a human donor who was the organ donor for an intestinal transplant. Written as DNA, the CDR3 is TGCGCCAGCAGCCACCCCCGGCGGTCTAGCGGGGGGCCGCGAACCTACGAGCAGTACTTC. Protein: CASSHPRRSSGGPRTYEQYF.